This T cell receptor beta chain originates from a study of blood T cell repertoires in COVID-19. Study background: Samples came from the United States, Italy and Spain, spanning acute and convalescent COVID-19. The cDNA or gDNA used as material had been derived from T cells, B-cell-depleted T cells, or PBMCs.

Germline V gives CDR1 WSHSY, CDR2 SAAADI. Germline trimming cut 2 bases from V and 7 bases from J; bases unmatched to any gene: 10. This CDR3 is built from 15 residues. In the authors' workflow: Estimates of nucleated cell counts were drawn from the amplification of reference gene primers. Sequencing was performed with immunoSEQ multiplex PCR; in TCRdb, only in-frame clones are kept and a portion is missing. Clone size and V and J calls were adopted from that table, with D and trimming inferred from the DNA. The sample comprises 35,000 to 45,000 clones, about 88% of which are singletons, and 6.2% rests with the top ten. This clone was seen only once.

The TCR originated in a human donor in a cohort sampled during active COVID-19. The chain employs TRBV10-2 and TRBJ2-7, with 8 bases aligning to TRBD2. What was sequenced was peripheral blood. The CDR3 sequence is CASSETGGYLGEQYF. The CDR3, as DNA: TGCGCCAGCAGTGAGACGGGGGGGTACCTTGGGGAGCAGTACTTC.